This T cell receptor beta chain stems from a study of shared clonotypes between healthy human individuals. The V end was cut by 4 bases, the J end by 6 bases, with 5 bases between. This CDR3 has 11 residues. Germline lookup yields CDR1 SEHNR and CDR2 FQNEAQ (reference sequence). The table lists this clone with a count of one. Template for every sorted-subset replicate PCR totaled about 200 ng DNA, 25,000 to 30,000 T cell genomes. Method: immunoSEQ multiplex PCR; TCRdb's copy keeps in-frame clones and lacks some. The table includes some 2,500,000 clones, 85% to 95% detected once. The chain combines TRBV7-9 with TRBJ2-3; no clear D gene. The clonotype was recovered from a man between 18 and 29 years old in good health. Some clones in this sample may be carry-over from other donors' samples. The specimen sequenced was naive CD4+ T cells from PBMCs. Described subset: CD45RA+ positively selected. The CDR3 loop is CASSSPDTQYF. CDR3 nucleotide sequence: TGTGCCAGCAGCTCGCCCGATACGCAGTATTTT.